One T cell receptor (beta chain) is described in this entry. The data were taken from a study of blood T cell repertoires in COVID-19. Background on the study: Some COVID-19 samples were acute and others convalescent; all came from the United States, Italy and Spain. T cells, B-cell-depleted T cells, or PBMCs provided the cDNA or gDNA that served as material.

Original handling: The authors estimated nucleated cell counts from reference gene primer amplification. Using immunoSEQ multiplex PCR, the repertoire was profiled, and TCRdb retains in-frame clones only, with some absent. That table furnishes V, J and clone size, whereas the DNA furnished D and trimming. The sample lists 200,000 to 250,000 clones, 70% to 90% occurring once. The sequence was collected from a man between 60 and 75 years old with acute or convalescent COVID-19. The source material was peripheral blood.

The CDR3: CASSASTGLGTYEQYF. The CDR3, as DNA: TGTGCCAGCAGCGCCTCTACAGGGTTGGGAACCTACGAGCAGTACTTC. The chain employs TRBV9 and TRBJ2-7; D may be TRBD1 (6 bases). The CDR3 has 16 amino acids. V lost 3 bases and J lost 2, with 18 bases in between. CDR1 is SGDLS, CDR2 YYNGEE, per germline.